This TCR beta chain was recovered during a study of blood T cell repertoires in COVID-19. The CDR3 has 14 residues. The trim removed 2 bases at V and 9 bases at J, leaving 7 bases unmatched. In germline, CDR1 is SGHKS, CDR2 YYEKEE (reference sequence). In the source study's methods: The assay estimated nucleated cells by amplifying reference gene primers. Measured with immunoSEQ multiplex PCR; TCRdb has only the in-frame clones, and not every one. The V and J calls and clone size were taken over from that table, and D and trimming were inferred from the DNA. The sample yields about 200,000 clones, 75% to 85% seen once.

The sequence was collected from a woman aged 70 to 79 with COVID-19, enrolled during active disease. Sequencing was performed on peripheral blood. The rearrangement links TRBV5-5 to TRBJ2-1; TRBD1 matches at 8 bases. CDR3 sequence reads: CASSFVAGGGEQFF. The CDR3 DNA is TGTGCCAGCAGCTTTGTGGCAGGGGGCGGTGAGCAGTTCTTC.